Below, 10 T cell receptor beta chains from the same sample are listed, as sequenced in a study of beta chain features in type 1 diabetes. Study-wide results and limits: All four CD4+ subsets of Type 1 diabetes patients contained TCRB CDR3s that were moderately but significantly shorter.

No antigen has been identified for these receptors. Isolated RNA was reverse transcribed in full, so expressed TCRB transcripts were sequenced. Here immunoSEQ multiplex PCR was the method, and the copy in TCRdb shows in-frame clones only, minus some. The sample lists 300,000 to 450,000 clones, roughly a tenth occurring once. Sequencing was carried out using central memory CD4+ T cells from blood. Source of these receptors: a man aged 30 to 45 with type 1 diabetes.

This CDR3 is CASSEQGGDTYEQYF. As DNA, the CDR3 is TGTGCCAGCAGTGAACAAGGGGGCGACACCTACGAGCAGTACTTC. The chain uses TRBV6-1 and TRBJ2-7; 7 nucleotides align to TRBD1. Per the germline V gene, CDR1 is MNHNS and CDR2 is SASEGT. Unmatched junction bases numbered 6, after V lost 2 bases and J lost 2 bases. The CDR3 consists of 15 residues.

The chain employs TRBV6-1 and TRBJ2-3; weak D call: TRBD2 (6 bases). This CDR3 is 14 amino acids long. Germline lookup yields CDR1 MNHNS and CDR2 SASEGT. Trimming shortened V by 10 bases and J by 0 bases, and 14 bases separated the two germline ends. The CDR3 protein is CATTAGFSTDTQYF. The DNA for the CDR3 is TGTGCCACGACCGCGGGATTTAGCACAGATACGCAGTATTTT.

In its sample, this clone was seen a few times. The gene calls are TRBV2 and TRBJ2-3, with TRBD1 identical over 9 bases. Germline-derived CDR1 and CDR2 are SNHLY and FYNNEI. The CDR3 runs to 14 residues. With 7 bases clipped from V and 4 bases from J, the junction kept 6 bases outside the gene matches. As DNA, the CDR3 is TGTGCCAGCACCGCCACAGGGGGCGCAGATACGCAGTATTTT. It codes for CASTATGGADTQYF.

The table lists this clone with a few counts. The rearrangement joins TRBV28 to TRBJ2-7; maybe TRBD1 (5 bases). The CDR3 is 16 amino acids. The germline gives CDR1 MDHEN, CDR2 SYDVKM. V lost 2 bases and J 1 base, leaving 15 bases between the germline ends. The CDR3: CASSLIPTGRSYEQYF. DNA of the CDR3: TGTGCCAGCAGTTTAATCCCCACAGGTAGATCCTACGAGCAGTACTTC.

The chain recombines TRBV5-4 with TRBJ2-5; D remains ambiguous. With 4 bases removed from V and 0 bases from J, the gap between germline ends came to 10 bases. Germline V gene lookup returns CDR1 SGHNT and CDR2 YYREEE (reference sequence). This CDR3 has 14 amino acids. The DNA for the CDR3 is TGTGCCAGCAGCCTGGAACCCCACCAAGAGACCCAGTACTTC. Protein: CASSLEPHQETQYF.

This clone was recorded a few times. This CDR3 reads CASSLLAAYEQYF. CDR3 sequence (DNA): TGTGCCAGCAGTTTACTAGCGGCCTACGAGCAGTACTTC. V and J are TRBV6-5 and TRBJ2-7, with 8 nucleotides matching TRBD2. Germline-derived CDR1 and CDR2 are MNHEY and SVGAGI. The CDR3 is 13 amino acids. Trimming cost V 4 bases and J 2 bases; bases outside gene matches: 1.

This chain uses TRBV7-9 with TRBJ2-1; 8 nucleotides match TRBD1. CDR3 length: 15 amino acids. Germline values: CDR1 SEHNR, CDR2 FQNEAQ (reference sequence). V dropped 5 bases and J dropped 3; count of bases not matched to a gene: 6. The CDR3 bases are TGTGCCAGCAGCCCCGGACAGGGCCTCTACAATGAGCAGTTCTTC. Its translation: CASSPGQGLYNEQFF.

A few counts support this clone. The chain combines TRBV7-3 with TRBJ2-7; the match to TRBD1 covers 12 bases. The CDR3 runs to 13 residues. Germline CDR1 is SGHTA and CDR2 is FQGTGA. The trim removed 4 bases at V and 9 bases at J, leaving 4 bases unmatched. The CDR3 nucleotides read TGTGCCAGCAGCTCGGGACAGGGGGCAGGGCAGTACTTC. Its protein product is CASSSGQGAGQYF.

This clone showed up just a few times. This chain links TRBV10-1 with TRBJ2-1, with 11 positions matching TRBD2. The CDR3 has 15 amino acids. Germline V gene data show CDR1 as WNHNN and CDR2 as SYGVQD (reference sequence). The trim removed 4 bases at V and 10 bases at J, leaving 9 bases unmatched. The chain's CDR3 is CASSGTSGRSWEQFF. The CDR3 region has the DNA TGCGCCAGCAGTGGAACTAGCGGGAGATCATGGGAGCAGTTCTTC.

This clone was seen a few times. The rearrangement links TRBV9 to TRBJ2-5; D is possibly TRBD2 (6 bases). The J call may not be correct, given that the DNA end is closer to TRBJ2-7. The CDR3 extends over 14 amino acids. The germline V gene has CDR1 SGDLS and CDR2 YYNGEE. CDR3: CASSVEEGMGEQYF. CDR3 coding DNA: TGTGCCAGCAGCGTAGAGGAGGGGATGGGCGAGCAGTACTTC.